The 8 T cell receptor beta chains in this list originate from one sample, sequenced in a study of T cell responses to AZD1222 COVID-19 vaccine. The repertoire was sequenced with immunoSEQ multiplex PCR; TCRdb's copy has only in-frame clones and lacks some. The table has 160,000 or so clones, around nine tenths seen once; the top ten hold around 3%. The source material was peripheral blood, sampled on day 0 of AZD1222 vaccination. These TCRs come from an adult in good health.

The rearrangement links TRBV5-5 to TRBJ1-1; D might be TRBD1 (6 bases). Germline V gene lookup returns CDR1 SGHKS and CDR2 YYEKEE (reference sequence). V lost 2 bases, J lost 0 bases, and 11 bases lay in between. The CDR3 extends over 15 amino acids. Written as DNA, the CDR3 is TGTGCCAGCAGCTTAGGACAGTCCATGAACACTGAAGCTTTCTTT. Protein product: CASSLGQSMNTEAFF.

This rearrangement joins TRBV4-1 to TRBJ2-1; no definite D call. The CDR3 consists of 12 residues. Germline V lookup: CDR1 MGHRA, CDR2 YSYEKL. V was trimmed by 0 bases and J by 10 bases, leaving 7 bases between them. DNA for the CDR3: TGCGCCAGCAGCCAAGATAGGCGGGAGCAGTTCTTC. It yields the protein CASSQDRREQFF.

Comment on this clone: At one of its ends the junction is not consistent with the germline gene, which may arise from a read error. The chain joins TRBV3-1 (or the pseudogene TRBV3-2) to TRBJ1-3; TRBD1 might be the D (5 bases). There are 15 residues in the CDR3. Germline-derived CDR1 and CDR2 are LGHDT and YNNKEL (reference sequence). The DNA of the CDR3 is TGTGCCAGCACCCAAGTTATGGGGCTTGGAAACACCATATATTTT. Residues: CASTQVMGLGNTIYF.

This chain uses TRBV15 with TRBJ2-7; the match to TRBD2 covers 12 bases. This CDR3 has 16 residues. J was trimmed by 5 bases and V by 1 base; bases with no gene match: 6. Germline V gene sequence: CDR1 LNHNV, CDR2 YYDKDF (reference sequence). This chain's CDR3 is CATSRVSGTSGHEQYF. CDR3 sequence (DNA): TGTGCCACCAGCAGAGTGTCCGGGACTAGCGGGCACGAGCAGTACTTC.

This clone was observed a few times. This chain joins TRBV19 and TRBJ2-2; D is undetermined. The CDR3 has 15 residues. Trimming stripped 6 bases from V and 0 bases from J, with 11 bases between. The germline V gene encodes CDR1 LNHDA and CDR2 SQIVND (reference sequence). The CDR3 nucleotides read TGTGCCAGTAGAGTATATCCCTCGAACACCGGGGAGCTGTTTTTT. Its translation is CASRVYPSNTGELFF.

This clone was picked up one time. DNA for the CDR3: TGTGCCAGCAGCTTAGGGGCGAGAGGGGAAAATGGCTACACCTTC. Amino acid sequence: CASSLGARGENGYTF. The rearrangement links TRBV7-2 to TRBJ1-2; possibly TRBD1 for D (5 bases). The CDR3 runs to 15 residues. V gave up 1 base and J gave up 6 bases, with 15 bases separating them. Looked up from germline, CDR1 is SGHTA and CDR2 is FQGNSA. Full variable domain (remainder filled in from reference TRBV7-2 and TRBJ1-2): GAGVSQSPSNKVTEKGKDVELRCDPISGHTALYWYRQSLGQGLEFLIYFQGNSAPDKSGLPSDRFSAERTGGSVSTLTIQRTQQEDSAVYLCASSLGARGENGYTFGSGTRLTVV.

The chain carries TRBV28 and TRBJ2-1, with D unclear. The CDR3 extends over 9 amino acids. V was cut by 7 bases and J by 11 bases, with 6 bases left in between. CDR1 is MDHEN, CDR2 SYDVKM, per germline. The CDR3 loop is CASTPKQFF. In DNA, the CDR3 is TGTGCCAGCACCCCCAAGCAGTTCTTC.

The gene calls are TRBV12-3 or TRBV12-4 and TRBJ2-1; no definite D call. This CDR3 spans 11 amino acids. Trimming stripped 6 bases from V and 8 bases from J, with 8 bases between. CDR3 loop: CASRRRDEQFF. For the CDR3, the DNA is TGTGCCAGCAGGCGCAGAGATGAGCAGTTCTTC.